This TCR beta chain was obtained from a study of pediatric ulcerative colitis. Regarding this clone: What it recognizes is unknown.

The survey-level immunoSEQ assay was used. Libraries were prepared by immunoSEQ multiplex PCR; TCRdb keeps only in-frame clonotypes and omits some of them. This sample yields tens of thousands of clones, of which about two thirds are seen a single time; around a sixth belongs to the top ten. CDR1 is DFQATT, CDR2 SNEGSKA, per germline (reference sequence). Trimming stripped 6 bases from V and 7 bases from J, with 10 bases between. This CDR3 comprises 11 residues. Study observations and caveats: Blood-rectal clonal overlap within each person was significantly higher in ulcerative colitis patients than controls.

The rectum was sampled with one to two pinch biopsies at colonoscopy. The source material was gut tissue. The source is a boy aged 10-17 years with severe ulcerative colitis. The chain joins TRBV20-1 to TRBJ2-1; no definite D call. In DNA, the CDR3 is TGCAGTGCCCCGTGGGTGAATGAGCAGTTCTTC. It codes for CSAPWVNEQFF.